These 13 T cell receptor beta chains were sequenced from one sample in a study of T cells after yellow fever vaccination. One entry per CDR3 protein, called by TCRdb with MiXCR from the 5' RACE reads. The table shows about 120,000 distinct CDR3 sequences, with 5.5% to 8% occurring only once. The source material was CD4+ T cells sorted from PBMCs, sampled around 45 days after the first yellow fever vaccination. These receptors were obtained from a man between 18 and 29 years old who received the YFV17D yellow fever vaccine.

In this sample, this clonotype turned up many times. This rearrangement joins TRBV20-1 to TRBJ2-3; D is undetermined. Trimming pared 6 bases from V and 4 bases from J, leaving 20 bases between. The CDR3 length is 15 residues. Per germline, CDR1 DFQATT and CDR2 SNEGSKA (reference sequence). CDR3 in DNA: TGCAGTGCCCAGAGAGATAACCAAAGGGCAGATACGCAGTATTTT. This codes for CSAQRDNQRADTQYF.

This clonotype showed up many times. The rearrangement uses TRBV7-2 and TRBJ1-5; perhaps TRBD1 as D (5 bases). V was trimmed by 5 bases and J by 0 bases, leaving 11 bases between them. CDR1 and CDR2 (germline): SGHTA, FQGNSA. The CDR3 is 15 residues long. The CDR3: CASSGGTSSNQPQHF. DNA for the CDR3: TGTGCCAGCAGCGGGGGGACGAGTAGCAATCAGCCCCAGCATTTT.

The chain is built from TRBV28 and TRBJ1-5; D ambiguous. In germline, CDR1 is MDHEN, CDR2 SYDVKM. The CDR3 is 16 residues long. Trimming removed 5 bases from V and 4 bases from J, with 18 bases in between. The CDR3 region is CASSRRPEGGNQPQHF. CDR3 coding DNA: TGTGCCAGCAGTCGTAGACCAGAGGGAGGGAATCAGCCCCAGCATTTT. Complete variable domain (other parts from reference TRBV28 and TRBJ1-5): DVKVTQSSRYLVKRTGEKVFLECVQDMDHENMFWYRQDPGLGLRLIYFSYDVKMKEKGDIPEGYSVSREKKERFSLILESASTNQTSMYLCASSRRPEGGNQPQHFGDGTRLSIL.

This clonotype was seen many times. The chain employs TRBV5-6 and TRBJ1-2; D is uncertain. Per the germline V gene, CDR1 is SGHDT and CDR2 is YYEEEE. The CDR3 has 13 amino acids. V was clipped by 2 bases and J by 0 bases, with 5 bases between them. CDR3 in amino acids: CASSFEANYGYTF. The CDR3 nucleotides are TGTGCCAGCAGCTTCGAAGCTAACTATGGCTACACCTTC.

The sample holds many counts of this clonotype. CDR3 protein: CASSAGGTGTISYEQYF. The CDR3 DNA is TGTGCCAGCAGCGCCGGTGGTACCGGGACCATCTCCTACGAGCAGTACTTC. The chain is built from TRBV9 and TRBJ2-7; either TRBD1 or TRBD2 may fit D (5 bases each). Germline V lookup: CDR1 SGDLS, CDR2 YYNGEE. The CDR3 totals 17 residues. V lost 3 bases and J lost 0, with 19 bases in between.

This clonotype was picked up many times. The rearrangement links TRBV20-1 to TRBJ2-3; D is perhaps TRBD1 (6 bases). The CDR3 has 13 residues. Germline CDR1 reads DFQATT; CDR2 reads SNEGSKA (reference sequence). Trimming stripped 3 bases from V and 7 bases from J, with 14 bases between. CDR3 sequence (DNA): TGCAGTGCTAGGTCACTGGGACAAAATACGCAGTATTTT. Amino acids: CSARSLGQNTQYF.

At least ten counts were recorded for this clonotype. The chain couples TRBV20-1 to TRBJ1-3; no clear D. Germline V gene lookup returns CDR1 DFQATT and CDR2 SNEGSKA (reference sequence). CDR3 length: 13 amino acids. V lost 6 bases and J 0 bases, leaving 9 bases between the germline ends. CDR3 sequence reads: CSALGSSGNTIYF. CDR3 DNA: TGCAGTGCCCTCGGGAGCTCTGGAAACACCATATATTTT.

This clonotype was detected ten times or more. This chain links TRBV4-1 with TRBJ1-1; no definite D call. CDR1 is MGHRA and CDR2 is YSYEKL in the germline V gene. This CDR3 comprises 15 residues. Deletions cut 4 bases from V and 1 base from J, with 13 bases between. The DNA of the CDR3 is TGCGCCAGCAGCCGTAGAAGGGATTCGAACACTGAAGCTTTCTTT. Protein sequence: CASSRRRDSNTEAFF.

This clonotype showed up many times. The chain is built from TRBV5-1 and TRBJ2-5, with 12 bases lining up with TRBD2. CDR3 length equals 17 residues. Germline lookup yields CDR1 SGHRS and CDR2 YFSETQ. The ends lost 0 bases at V and 3 bases at J; junction bases unmatched: 6. The CDR3 is CASSLGPSGGAEETQYF. The CDR3 DNA follows: TGCGCCAGCAGCTTGGGTCCTAGCGGGGGGGCTGAAGAGACCCAGTACTTC.

With respect to this clonotype: A read error may be the cause here, since a much bigger clone is one base away. V is TRBV7-9 and J is TRBJ1-5; no firm D call. CDR1 SEHNR and CDR2 FQNEAQ come from the germline V gene (reference sequence). The CDR3 is 13 amino acids. DNA for the CDR3: TGTGCCAGCAGCTTAGTAGCGGATCAGACCCAGCATTTT. Translating gives CASSLVADQTQHF.

This clonotype has at least ten counts. This chain connects TRBV7-3 to TRBJ1-1; tentatively, D is TRBD1 (5 bases). Germline V lookup: CDR1 SGHTA, CDR2 FQGTGA. V lost 5 bases and J 5 bases, leaving 12 bases between the germline ends. The CDR3 spans 13 residues. The CDR3 loop is CASSHDRWTEAFF. The DNA of the CDR3 is TGTGCCAGCAGCCACGACAGATGGACTGAAGCTTTCTTT.

This clonotype was observed at least ten times. The chain joins TRBV12-3 or TRBV12-4 to TRBJ2-1; 7 bases match TRBD1. Trimming cost V 5 bases and J 4 bases; bases outside gene matches: 2. This CDR3 is 13 amino acids long. The CDR3 nucleotides read TGTGCCAGCAGTATGACAGGGTACAATGAGCAGTTCTTC. Protein sequence: CASSMTGYNEQFF.

This clonotype was counted many times. The rearrangement uses TRBV6-5 and TRBJ2-1, with D perhaps matching TRBD1 (5 bases). Germline V gene data show CDR1 as MNHEY and CDR2 as SVGAGI. The V end was cut by 2 bases, the J end by 5 bases, with 7 bases between. The CDR3 extends over 13 amino acids. CDR3 amino acids: CASSYPGHNEQFF. CDR3 DNA: TGTGCCAGCAGTTACCCAGGGCACAATGAGCAGTTCTTC.